Each of the 20 T cell receptor beta chains below was sequenced from the same sample in a study of T cell responses to AZD1222 COVID-19 vaccine. Data came from immunoSEQ multiplex PCR; TCRdb stores just in-frame clones and leaves some out. The sample records about 120,000 clones, 80% to 95% being singletons. Sequencing was performed on peripheral blood, taken 28 days after the second dose of the MenACWY control vaccine. The receptors here all came from an adult who received the MenACWY meningococcal vaccine as a control.

The CDR3 DNA follows: TGTGCCAGCAGCACTCGACCAGGGGGCGAGCAGTACTTC. This codes for CASSTRPGGEQYF. This chain connects TRBV11-2 to TRBJ2-7; 7 nucleotides line up with TRBD1. V dropped 5 bases and J dropped 6; count of bases not matched to a gene: 7. The CDR3 is 13 amino acids. The germline V gene encodes CDR1 SGHAT and CDR2 FQNNGV.

V is TRBV7-6 and J is TRBJ1-1; D not resolved. Trimming pared 5 bases from V and 1 base from J, leaving 11 bases between. The germline V gene encodes CDR1 SGHVS and CDR2 FNYEAQ. CDR3 length equals 14 residues. The CDR3 loop reads CASSPSRGNTEAFF. The CDR3 bases are TGTGCCAGCAGCCCAAGCCGTGGGAACACTGAAGCTTTCTTT.

This sequence joins TRBV19 and TRBJ1-5; TRBD1 might be the D (5 bases). Deletions cut 5 bases from V and 3 bases from J, with 17 bases between. The germline CDR1 and CDR2 sequences are LNHDA and SQIVND (reference sequence). The CDR3 totals 16 residues. This CDR3 is CASSRAGNAINQPQHF. Written as DNA, the CDR3 is TGTGCCAGTAGTCGAGCAGGGAATGCAATCAATCAGCCCCAGCATTTT.

This chain links TRBV19 with TRBJ1-4; TRBD1 agrees at 8 bases. The V gene end was trimmed by 8 bases and the J gene end by 4 bases; junction bases not matched to a gene: 3. The CDR3 covers 13 residues. Germline lookup yields CDR1 LNHDA and CDR2 SQIVND (reference sequence). In DNA form, the CDR3 reads TGTGCCAGTGGGACAGGCATTAATGAAAAACTGTTTTTT. It yields the protein CASGTGINEKLFF.

J is TRBJ2-7 and V is TRBV15; D possibly corresponds to TRBD1 (5 bases). The CDR3 extends over 14 amino acids. Looked up from germline, CDR1 is LNHNV and CDR2 is YYDKDF (reference sequence). V was clipped by 0 bases and J by 1 base, with 7 bases between them. The CDR3 DNA reads as TGTGCCACCAGCAGAGAAAAGGGGTCCTACGAGCAGTACTTC. Encoded protein: CATSREKGSYEQYF. Complete variable domain (other parts from reference TRBV15 and TRBJ2-7): DAMVIQNPRYQVTQFGKPVTLSCSQTLNHNVMYWYQQKSSQAPKLLFHYYDKDFNNEADTPDNFQSRRPNTSFCFLDIRSPGLGDTAMYLCATSREKGSYEQYFGPGTRLTVT.

J is TRBJ2-3 and V is TRBV27; 13 bases match TRBD2. The CDR3 consists of 19 residues. With V trimmed by 3 bases and J by 1 base, 10 bases remained unmatched. Germline V gives CDR1 MNHEY, CDR2 SMNVEV (reference sequence). Written as DNA, the CDR3 is TGTGCCAGCAGTTTGGCCGGACTAGCGGGGGAGGCTGGCACAGATACGCAGTATTTT. Protein: CASSLAGLAGEAGTDTQYF.

This clone was seen a handful of times. V and J are TRBV28 and TRBJ1-2; no definite D call. V dropped 7 bases and J dropped 8 bases, with 17 bases sitting between them. The CDR3 spans 13 residues. CDR1 and CDR2 (germline): MDHEN, SYDVKM. The CDR3 spells CASTLPGFRGYTF. CDR3 DNA sequence: TGTGCCAGCACCCTCCCGGGATTTAGGGGCTACACCTTC.

This chain joins TRBV5-1 and TRBJ2-6; D might be TRBD1 (5 bases). V dropped 2 bases and J dropped 9 bases, with 12 bases sitting between them. Germline V lookup: CDR1 SGHRS, CDR2 YFSETQ. CDR3 length equals 14 residues. This CDR3 is CASSLRGSNNVLTF. The CDR3 DNA reads as TGCGCCAGCAGCTTAAGGGGCTCGAACAACGTCCTGACTTTC.

The rearrangement joins TRBV28 to TRBJ2-3; D is possibly TRBD1 (5 bases). The CDR3 spans 14 residues. In germline, CDR1 is MDHEN, CDR2 SYDVKM. Trimming removed 1 base at V and 6 bases at J, with 11 bases between. CDR3 sequence reads: CASSLSGAGDTQYF. The DNA of the CDR3 is TGTGCCAGCAGTTTATCAGGTGCAGGGGATACGCAGTATTTT.

The rearrangement uses TRBV28 and TRBJ2-5, with 13 bases that match TRBD2. The CDR3 is made up of 17 amino acids. Germline CDR1 MDHEN, CDR2 SYDVKM. The trim removed 6 bases at V and 2 bases at J, leaving 9 bases unmatched. The CDR3 DNA sequence: TGTGCCAGCAGACCTCCGGGACTAGCGGGACTTCAAGAGACCCAGTACTTC. This encodes CASRPPGLAGLQETQYF.

The V and J genes are TRBV18 and TRBJ2-7; 8 bases align to TRBD2. The CDR3 is 18 amino acids. V lost 4 bases, J lost 0 bases, and 14 bases stayed unmatched. Germline values: CDR1 KGHSH, CDR2 LQKENI. The CDR3: CASSLDTSGYFSSYEQYF. The CDR3 DNA reads as TGTGCCAGCTCACTCGACACTAGCGGCTATTTTAGCTCCTACGAGCAGTACTTC.

This sequence joins TRBV15 and TRBJ2-7; D possibly matches TRBD1 or TRBD2 (5 bases each). The CDR3 totals 14 residues. V was clipped by 2 bases and J by 1 base, with 9 bases between them. Germline lookup yields CDR1 LNHNV and CDR2 YYDKDF (reference sequence). DNA for the CDR3: TGTGCCACCAGCAGACCGGGACCGTCCTACGAGCAGTACTTC. Amino acid sequence: CATSRPGPSYEQYF.

J is TRBJ2-7 and V is TRBV7-6; TRBD1 aligns across 8 bases. V trimming: 1 base; J trimming: 5 bases; junction bases outside the gene matches: 7. The CDR3 contains 15 residues. Germline V gene sequence: CDR1 SGHVS, CDR2 FNYEAQ. As DNA, the CDR3 is TGTGCCAGCAGCTTAGTAGCACAGGGGGAAAACGAGCAGTACTTC. Amino acid sequence: CASSLVAQGENEQYF.

This rearrangement joins TRBV19 to TRBJ2-1; 11 nucleotides align to TRBD1. The V segment lost 1 base and the J segment 5 bases; nucleotides outside the gene matches: 1. This CDR3 is 15 amino acids long. Germline assignment: CDR1 LNHDA and CDR2 SQIVND (reference sequence). The CDR3 DNA follows: TGTGCCAGTAGTATAGGGACAGGGGGCCACAATGAGCAGTTCTTC. It specifies CASSIGTGGHNEQFF.

The chain recombines TRBV19 with TRBJ2-7, with 12 bases matching TRBD2. Germline trimming cut 5 bases from V and 4 bases from J; bases unmatched to any gene: 3. The CDR3 is 14 residues long. Looked up from germline, CDR1 is LNHDA and CDR2 is SQIVND (reference sequence). CDR3 region: CASSSTSGSYEQYF. The CDR3, as DNA: TGTGCCAGTAGTTCGACTAGCGGGAGTTACGAGCAGTACTTC.

This rearrangement joins TRBV18 to TRBJ2-3; the D gene is possibly TRBD1 (5 bases). This CDR3 is 17 amino acids long. The germline V gene has CDR1 KGHSH and CDR2 LQKENI. V lost 2 bases and J 0 bases, leaving 15 bases between the germline ends. CDR3 sequence reads: CASSPLDLSGSTDTQYF. CDR3 sequence (DNA): TGTGCCAGCTCACCATTGGATTTGTCAGGGAGCACAGATACGCAGTATTTT.

The gene calls are TRBV28 and TRBJ2-7, with a weak D call TRBD1 (6 bases). The CDR3 contains 14 residues. Deletions cut 3 bases from V and 5 bases from J, with 14 bases between. Germline V gene data show CDR1 as MDHEN and CDR2 as SYDVKM. In DNA, the CDR3 is TGTGCCAGCAGTTTGCCTACAGGGTTCAACGAGCAGTACTTC. This codes for CASSLPTGFNEQYF. The full variable domain, its missing parts supplied by reference TRBV28 and TRBJ2-7, is DVKVTQSSRYLVKRTGEKVFLECVQDMDHENMFWYRQDPGLGLRLIYFSYDVKMKEKGDIPEGYSVSREKKERFSLILESASTNQTSMYLCASSLPTGFNEQYFGPGTRLTVT.

J is TRBJ2-5 and V is TRBV6-6, with D maybe TRBD1 (5 bases). The CDR3 sequence is 15 residues long. The germline gives CDR1 MNHNY, CDR2 SVGAGI (reference sequence). V shed 4 bases and J shed 2 bases, with 14 bases lying between them. CDR3 sequence: CASSSSRALQETQYF. The CDR3 DNA reads as TGTGCCAGCAGTTCTTCCAGGGCGCTACAAGAGACCCAGTACTTC.

The rearrangement uses TRBV6-1 and TRBJ2-1; tentatively, D is TRBD1 (6 bases). The CDR3 contains 14 residues. Trimming shortened V by 3 bases and J by 8 bases, and 14 bases separated the two germline ends. In germline, CDR1 is MNHNS, CDR2 SASEGT. This CDR3 is CASSEAQGTDEQFF. In DNA, the CDR3 is TGTGCCAGCAGTGAGGCACAGGGAACCGATGAGCAGTTCTTC.

The V gene is TRBV28, the J gene TRBJ2-2; tentatively, D is TRBD2 (6 bases). CDR1 and CDR2 from the germline V gene are MDHEN and SYDVKM. V was cut by 6 bases and J by 9 bases, with 17 bases left in between. The CDR3 is made up of 14 amino acids. The CDR3: CASSPGLFLRELFF. The CDR3 DNA reads as TGTGCCAGCAGCCCGGGACTTTTTCTCCGGGAGCTGTTTTTT.